Listed here are 25 T cell receptor beta chains from one sample, sequenced in a study of T cells after yellow fever vaccination. From the 5' RACE reads, TCRdb called clonotypes with MiXCR, one entry per CDR3 protein. The data hold some 160,000 distinct CDR3 sequences, with approximately 6.8% observed a single time. The sample consisted of CD4+ T cells sorted from PBMCs, taken 5 days after the first yellow fever vaccination. The receptor set was obtained from a man between 18 and 35 years old who received the YFV17D yellow fever vaccine.

This clonotype was detected a few times. The chain joins TRBV25-1 to TRBJ2-5; a weak D match, TRBD1 (5 bases). This CDR3 is 15 amino acids long. Germline V gene lookup returns CDR1 MGHDK and CDR2 SYGVNS. V was clipped by 11 bases and J by 5 bases, with 24 bases between them. The CDR3 coding sequence is TGTGCCTCCGCCAAGGGGCAGAGTTCCCAGGAGACCCAGTACTTC. Translating gives CASAKGQSSQETQYF.

This clonotype was counted only a few times. One junction end disagrees with the germline gene, perhaps due to a read error. The chain is built from TRBV9 and TRBJ2-1; D is undetermined. The length of the CDR3 is 13 residues. The germline V gene encodes CDR1 SGDLS and CDR2 YYNGEE. The CDR3 spells CASSVASNNEQFF. As DNA, the CDR3 is TGTGCCAGCAGCGTAGCCTCCAACAATGAGCAGTTCTTC. Together with reference TRBV9 and TRBJ2-1, the CDR3 gives the full variable domain: DSGVTQTPKHLITATGQRVTLRCSPRSGDLSVYWYQQSLDQGLQFLIQYYNGEERAKGNILERFSAQQFPDLHSELNLSSLELGDSALYFCASSVASNNEQFFGPGTRLTVL.

This clonotype was recorded at least ten times. The rearrangement uses TRBV12-3 or TRBV12-4 and TRBJ2-1; 12 bases match TRBD2. Germline trimming cut 5 bases from V and 10 bases from J; bases unmatched to any gene: 12. The CDR3 extends over 16 amino acids. The CDR3: CASSLTSGGSAREQFF. For the CDR3, the DNA is TGTGCCAGCAGTCTAACTAGCGGGGGGTCCGCGAGGGAGCAGTTCTTC.

This clonotype was recorded many times. The V call is TRBV11-3, the J call TRBJ1-1, with 8 bases that match TRBD1. The CDR3 is 13 residues long. J gave up 6 bases and V 5 bases, and 5 bases lay outside the gene matches. Germline loops: CDR1 SGHNT, CDR2 YENEEA. CDR3 in amino acids: CASSIRQGSEAFF. The CDR3 nucleotides read TGTGCCAGCAGCATAAGACAGGGGTCTGAAGCTTTCTTT.

This clonotype was detected many times. V usage is TRBV6-5 and J usage is TRBJ2-1, with D possibly TRBD2 on 6 matching bases. V was cut by 5 bases and J by 9 bases, with 11 bases left in between. The CDR3 totals 12 residues. Germline CDR1 and CDR2: MNHEY and SVGAGI. The CDR3, as DNA: TGTGCCAGCAGTCCGCGGGGCATTGAGCAGTTCTTC. Protein sequence: CASSPRGIEQFF.

This clonotype was seen a few times. This rearrangement joins TRBV6-1 to TRBJ2-3, with D perhaps TRBD1 (5 bases). Germline V gene sequence: CDR1 MNHNS, CDR2 SASEGT. The germline V and J ends were trimmed by 6 bases and 3 bases, with 13 bases remaining between them. This CDR3 has 14 amino acids. The CDR3 DNA reads as TGTGCCAGCAGCCCGACAGAGCTAACAGATACGCAGTATTTT. Translated: CASSPTELTDTQYF.

The chain joins TRBV20-1 to TRBJ1-1; D remains unclear. Germline V gene data show CDR1 as DFQATT and CDR2 as SNEGSKA (reference sequence). V was trimmed by 6 bases and J by 4 bases, leaving 12 bases between them. The CDR3 consists of 12 residues. Written as DNA, the CDR3 is TGCAGTGCGAGGGCCCTGGGCACTGAAGCTTTCTTT. This encodes CSARALGTEAFF.

This clonotype was seen at least ten times. The gene calls are TRBV5-1 and TRBJ2-7; D unresolved. V lost 1 base and J lost 6, with 11 bases in between. Per the germline V gene, CDR1 is SGHRS and CDR2 is YFSETQ. The CDR3 has 13 residues. For the CDR3, the DNA is TGCGCCAGCAGCTTGTGGGCAGGAGCCGAGCAGTACTTC. Translated: CASSLWAGAEQYF.

This clonotype was detected many times. The CDR3 loop reads CASSYETGSYNEQFF. The CDR3, as DNA: TGTGCCAGCAGCTATGAAACGGGCTCCTACAATGAGCAGTTCTTC. V is TRBV28 and J is TRBJ2-1; D is ambiguous. V was shortened by 6 bases and J by 0 bases, with 12 bases between the two germline ends. The CDR3 is made up of 15 amino acids. Germline V gene data show CDR1 as MDHEN and CDR2 as SYDVKM. Looking up the rest from reference TRBV28 and TRBJ2-1 gives the full variable domain: DVKVTQSSRYLVKRTGEKVFLECVQDMDHENMFWYRQDPGLGLRLIYFSYDVKMKEKGDIPEGYSVSREKKERFSLILESASTNQTSMYLCASSYETGSYNEQFFGPGTRLTVL.

In this sample, this clonotype turned up many times. V usage is TRBV5-4 and J usage is TRBJ2-3; 8 nucleotides align to TRBD2. The germline V gene encodes CDR1 SGHNT and CDR2 YYREEE (reference sequence). V dropped 2 bases and J dropped 5; count of bases not matched to a gene: 10. The CDR3 sequence is 16 residues long. CDR3 nucleotides: TGTGCCAGCAGCTTCTGGAACGGGGGGGCTGGAGATACGCAGTATTTT. This codes for CASSFWNGGAGDTQYF.

The genes are TRBV7-2 and TRBJ2-5; a weak D match, TRBD2 (5 bases). Per germline, CDR1 SGHTA and CDR2 FQGNSA. Trimming cost V 3 bases and J 4 bases, with 9 bases left between them. This CDR3 has 13 residues. CDR3 sequence reads: CTSSLRAPETQYF. CDR3 coding DNA: TGTACCAGCAGCTTGAGGGCCCCAGAGACCCAGTACTTC.

Ten or more counts support this clonotype. The chain joins TRBV24-1 to TRBJ2-5; D perhaps matches TRBD1 (6 bases). Germline V gene data show CDR1 as KGHDR and CDR2 as SFDVKD. Between the trimmed V and J ends, which lost 2 bases and 5 bases, there was a span of 8 bases. The CDR3 totals 13 residues. In DNA, the CDR3 is TGTGCCACCAGTGATTCAGGGGTGGAGACCCAGTACTTC. The encoded protein is CATSDSGVETQYF.

The gene calls are TRBV30 and TRBJ1-6, with TRBD1 as a possible D gene (6 bases). Trimming took off 5 bases at V and 5 bases at J, with 16 bases between the two ends. Germline CDR1 GTSNPN, CDR2 SVGIG (reference sequence). The CDR3 contains 15 residues. CDR3 nucleotides: TGTGCCTGGCATACTTTTGGGACAAATAATTCACCCCTCCACTTT. Residues: CAWHTFGTNNSPLHF.

This clonotype was picked up many times. The chain employs TRBV7-2 and TRBJ1-6; weak D call: TRBD1 (5 bases). Germline CDR1 SGHTA, CDR2 FQGNSA. The germline V and J ends were trimmed by 1 base and 7 bases, with 11 bases remaining between them. The CDR3 covers 15 residues. The CDR3 DNA sequence: TGTGCCAGCAGCTTAGGGGGGGTTCGGAATTCACCCCTCCACTTT. Protein: CASSLGGVRNSPLHF.

This clonotype was seen ten or more times. V gene TRBV7-2 combines with J gene TRBJ2-5; 12 bases align to TRBD1. With V trimmed by 4 bases and J by 5 bases, 11 bases remained unmatched. This CDR3 is built from 17 residues. Germline V gene sequence: CDR1 SGHTA, CDR2 FQGNSA. CDR3: CASSSFRDRGRGETQYF. CDR3 nucleotide sequence: TGTGCCAGCAGCTCATTCCGGGACAGGGGGCGAGGGGAGACCCAGTACTTC.

This clonotype was observed at least ten times. The chain is built from TRBV5-1 and TRBJ2-3; TRBD2 might be the D (5 bases). With 0 bases removed from V and 5 bases from J, the gap between germline ends came to 16 bases. There are 16 residues in the CDR3. The germline gives CDR1 SGHRS, CDR2 YFSETQ. The CDR3 is CASSLAFSGYGDTQYF. Written as DNA, the CDR3 is TGCGCCAGCAGCTTGGCCTTCTCGGGGTATGGAGATACGCAGTATTTT.

The table lists this clonotype with many counts. The chain is built from TRBV4-1 and TRBJ1-2; no definite D call. The V and J ends lost 0 bases and 1 base respectively, with 12 bases between them. The CDR3 contains 16 residues. Germline CDR1 reads MGHRA; CDR2 reads YSYEKL. The CDR3 protein is CASSQDDMGGNYGYTF. CDR3 sequence (DNA): TGCGCCAGCAGCCAAGATGACATGGGCGGTAACTATGGCTACACCTTC.

The V call is TRBV12-3 or TRBV12-4, the J call TRBJ1-2; unclear D gene. The V end lost 6 bases, the J end lost 5 bases, and 13 bases lay between the germline ends. CDR3 length: 13 amino acids. CDR3 in amino acids: CASSSDGVYGYTF. CDR3 nucleotide sequence: TGTGCCAGCAGCAGCGACGGAGTATATGGCTACACCTTC.

The chain is built from TRBV7-6 and TRBJ1-2, with 9 bases aligning to TRBD1. V lost 5 bases to trimming and J lost 8 bases; unmatched junction nucleotides: 9. CDR3 length: 14 amino acids. Germline loops: CDR1 SGHVS, CDR2 FNYEAQ. The CDR3 nucleotides read TGTGCCAGCAGCCGCGATACAGGGGGCGACGGCTACACCTTC. This gives the protein CASSRDTGGDGYTF.

The chain is built from TRBV7-2 and TRBJ1-6; no reliable D call. The CDR3 loop spans 16 amino acids. Trimming cost V 4 bases and J 3 bases, with 13 bases left between them. The germline V gene encodes CDR1 SGHTA and CDR2 FQGNSA. The CDR3 reads CASSSGSIYYNSPLHF. Here the CDR3 DNA reads TGTGCCAGCAGCTCCGGCTCCATTTACTATAATTCACCCCTCCACTTT.

This clonotype appeared a few times. The chain combines TRBV18 with TRBJ1-6, with a tentative D call TRBD1 (6 bases). Looked up from germline, CDR1 is KGHSH and CDR2 is LQKENI. Trimming cost V 1 base and J 10 bases, with 14 bases left between them. CDR3 length equals 15 residues. The CDR3, as DNA: TGTGCCAGCTCACCACTCGACAGGAAGGGCTCACCCCTCCACTTT. Translated, it gives CASSPLDRKGSPLHF.

The chain recombines TRBV5-1 with TRBJ2-3, with 7 bases matching TRBD1. The trim removed 4 bases at V and 1 base at J, leaving 6 bases unmatched. The CDR3 runs 15 residues. Per germline, CDR1 SGHRS and CDR2 YFSETQ. The CDR3 bases are TGCGCCAGCAGCATAACAGGGGACGGCACAGATACGCAGTATTTT. It is translated as CASSITGDGTDTQYF.

This clonotype was seen more than once but under ten times. V and J are TRBV20-1 and TRBJ2-5; TRBD2 agrees at 15 bases. The CDR3 extends over 16 amino acids. Germline trimming cut 4 bases from V and 4 bases from J; bases unmatched to any gene: 7. Looked up from germline, CDR1 is DFQATT and CDR2 is SNEGSKA (reference sequence). CDR3 bases: TGCAGTGCTATCCGGACTAGCGGGGGGGCCGGAGAGACCCAGTACTTC. Translated, it gives CSAIRTSGGAGETQYF.

This clonotype was picked up a small number of times. V usage is TRBV6-1 and J usage is TRBJ2-7; TRBD2 might be the D (6 bases). V lost 6 bases to trimming and J lost 7 bases, with 19 bases between them. The CDR3 extends over 14 amino acids. The germline V gene has CDR1 MNHNS and CDR2 SASEGT. Here the CDR3 reads CASSRSGDVTEQYV. The DNA of the CDR3 is TGTGCCAGCAGCCGATCGGGGGACGTTACGGAGCAGTACGTC.

The chain carries TRBV7-2 and TRBJ2-7; 13 bases fit TRBD2. The CDR3 contains 15 residues. The J segment lost 4 bases and the V segment lost 5 bases, leaving 5 bases of the junction unmatched. Germline V gives CDR1 SGHTA, CDR2 FQGNSA. CDR3: CASSTTSGGGYEQYF. The CDR3 DNA is TGTGCCAGCAGCACAACTAGCGGGGGGGGATACGAGCAGTACTTC.